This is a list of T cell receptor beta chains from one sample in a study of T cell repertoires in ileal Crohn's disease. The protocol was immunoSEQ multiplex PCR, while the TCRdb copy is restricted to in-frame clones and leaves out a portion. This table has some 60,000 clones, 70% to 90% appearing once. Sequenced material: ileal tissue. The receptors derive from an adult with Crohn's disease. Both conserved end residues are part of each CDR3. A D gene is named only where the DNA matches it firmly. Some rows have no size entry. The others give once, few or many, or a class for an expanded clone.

cdr3_nt: TGCAGCGTCCGCGGGACTCATGCGAACACCGGGGAGCTGTTTTTT
cdr3_aa: CSVRGTHANTGELFF
cdr3_length: 15
d_call: NA
clone_size: NA
j_call: TRBJ2-2
v_call: TRBV29-1

cdr3_nt: TGTGCCTGGAGTAGTATCGGTCCCTCTGGGGCCAACGTCCTGACTTTC
cdr3_aa: CAWSSIGPSGANVLTF
cdr3_length: 16
d_call: NA
clone_size: NA
j_call: TRBJ2-6
v_call: TRBV30

cdr3_nt: TGTGCCAGCAGCCCGCGGACAGGTACGACCTACGAGCAGTACTTC
cdr3_aa: CASSPRTGTTYEQYF
cdr3_length: 15
d_call: TRBD1
clone_size: few
j_call: TRBJ2-7
v_call: TRBV9

cdr3_nt: TGTGCCAGCAGCCGGACAGGGAACTACGAGCAGTACTTC
cdr3_aa: CASSRTGNYEQYF
cdr3_length: 13
d_call: TRBD1
clone_size: NA
j_call: TRBJ2-7
v_call: TRBV5-4

cdr3_nt: TGTGCCAGCAGCTTAGGGCCTCTCCCCAATCAGCCCCAGCATTTT
cdr3_aa: CASSLGPLPNQPQHF
cdr3_length: 15
d_call: NA
clone_size: NA
j_call: TRBJ1-5
v_call: TRBV11-2

cdr3_nt: TGTGCCAGCAGCGTAGAGGCGGCGGCCAGCACAGATACGCAGTATTTT
cdr3_aa: CASSVEAAASTDTQYF
cdr3_length: 16
d_call: NA
clone_size: few
j_call: TRBJ2-3
v_call: TRBV9

cdr3_nt: TGTGCCAGCAGCACTAGCGGGAGGAATTACAATGAGCAGTTCTTC
cdr3_aa: CASSTSGRNYNEQFF
cdr3_length: 15
d_call: TRBD2
clone_size: NA
j_call: TRBJ2-1
v_call: TRBV27

cdr3_nt: TGTGCCAGCAGGACAGCTAGCGGTTCCTACGAGCAGTACTTC
cdr3_aa: CASRTASGSYEQYF
cdr3_length: 14
d_call: TRBD2
clone_size: once
j_call: TRBJ2-7
v_call: TRBV2

cdr3_nt: TGTGCCTGGAGTCTTAGCGGGGTAGCTCTGTACTTC
cdr3_aa: CAWSLSGVALYF
cdr3_length: 12
d_call: TRBD2
clone_size: NA
j_call: TRBJ2-5
v_call: TRBV30

cdr3_nt: TGTGCCAGCAACAGGGGGGATAGCAATCAGCCCCAGCATTTT
cdr3_aa: CASNRGDSNQPQHF
cdr3_length: 14
d_call: TRBD1
clone_size: NA
j_call: TRBJ1-5
v_call: TRBV5-8

cdr3_nt: TGTGCCAGCAGCTTGGGGCTGACCCTCACCGGGGAGCTGTTTTTT
cdr3_aa: CASSLGLTLTGELFF
cdr3_length: 15
d_call: NA
clone_size: NA
j_call: TRBJ2-2
v_call: TRBV11-2

cdr3_nt: TGTGCCAGCTCACCAGTAATATGGACAGACCAAGAGACCCAGTACTTC
cdr3_aa: CASSPVIWTDQETQYF
cdr3_length: 16
d_call: NA
clone_size: NA
j_call: TRBJ2-5
v_call: TRBV18

cdr3_nt: TGTGCCAGCAGCCAAATAGGGGGAAATGAGCAGTTCTTC
cdr3_aa: CASSQIGGNEQFF
cdr3_length: 13
d_call: NA
clone_size: NA
j_call: TRBJ2-1
v_call: TRBV4-2

cdr3_nt: TGTGCCAGCAGCTTATGGGCAGTTCAAGAGACCCAGTACTTC
cdr3_aa: CASSLWAVQETQYF
cdr3_length: 14
d_call: NA
clone_size: NA
j_call: TRBJ2-5
v_call: TRBV11-3

cdr3_nt: TGTGCCAGTAGTATGGGGGCAACGCCGAACTATGGCTACACCTTC
cdr3_aa: CASSMGATPNYGYTF
cdr3_length: 15
d_call: NA
clone_size: NA
j_call: TRBJ1-2
v_call: TRBV19

cdr3_nt: TGTGCCTGGAGTATGCCCGGGACCCAGTACTTC
cdr3_aa: CAWSMPGTQYF
cdr3_length: 11
d_call: NA
clone_size: NA
j_call: TRBJ2-5
v_call: TRBV30

cdr3_nt: TGCGCCAGCAGCGGATCAGGCGCAGACCAAGAGACCCAGTACTTC
cdr3_aa: CASSGSGADQETQYF
cdr3_length: 15
d_call: NA
clone_size: NA
j_call: TRBJ2-5
v_call: TRBV5-1

cdr3_nt: TGTGCCAGTAGTCCGACAGGGTCCAATGAGCAGTTCTTC
cdr3_aa: CASSPTGSNEQFF
cdr3_length: 13
d_call: TRBD1
clone_size: NA
j_call: TRBJ2-1
v_call: TRBV19

cdr3_nt: TGCGCCAGCAGCTTGTCGGCAGGGGGGTCAGATACGCAGTATTTT
cdr3_aa: CASSLSAGGSDTQYF
cdr3_length: 15
d_call: NA
clone_size: NA
j_call: TRBJ2-3
v_call: TRBV5-1

cdr3_nt: TGCGCCAGCAGAAGGGACACAGCAACCGGGGAGCTGTTTTTT
cdr3_aa: CASRRDTATGELFF
cdr3_length: 14
d_call: NA
clone_size: NA
j_call: TRBJ2-2
v_call: TRBV5-1

cdr3_nt: TGTGCCAGCAGCCAAATGACTAGCGGGGGAACCTACGAGCAGTACTTC
cdr3_aa: CASSQMTSGGTYEQYF
cdr3_length: 16
d_call: TRBD2
clone_size: NA
j_call: TRBJ2-7
v_call: TRBV7-6

cdr3_nt: TGCGCCAGCAGCCAAGAGGAGGGGTTCATAGGAAACACCATATATTTT
cdr3_aa: CASSQEEGFIGNTIYF
cdr3_length: 16
d_call: NA
clone_size: NA
j_call: TRBJ1-3
v_call: TRBV4-1

cdr3_nt: TGTGCCAGCAGCTTAGTGATTGGGACAGGAATCTACGAGCAGTACTTC
cdr3_aa: CASSLVIGTGIYEQYF
cdr3_length: 16
d_call: TRBD1
clone_size: NA
j_call: TRBJ2-7
v_call: TRBV11-3

cdr3_nt: TGCGCCAGCAGCCAAGACCTTCTACAGACAACTAATGAAAAACTGTTTTTT
cdr3_aa: CASSQDLLQTTNEKLFF
cdr3_length: 17
d_call: NA
clone_size: NA
j_call: TRBJ1-4
v_call: TRBV4-1

cdr3_nt: TGTGCCAGCAGTTTTTCAAGGGGCCCGAATCAGCCCCAGCATTTT
cdr3_aa: CASSFSRGPNQPQHF
cdr3_length: 15
d_call: NA
clone_size: NA
j_call: TRBJ1-5
v_call: TRBV28

cdr3_nt: TGTGCCAGCAGCTTGTTGGGGACAGAGTACAATGAGCAGTTCTTC
cdr3_aa: CASSLLGTEYNEQFF
cdr3_length: 15
d_call: TRBD1
clone_size: NA
j_call: TRBJ2-1
v_call: TRBV5-6

cdr3_nt: TGTGCCAGCAGTTACTCCGGACTGGGCGATACGCAGTATTTT
cdr3_aa: CASSYSGLGDTQYF
cdr3_length: 14
d_call: NA
clone_size: NA
j_call: TRBJ2-3
v_call: TRBV6-6

cdr3_nt: TGCGCCAGCAGCTTGATCGACAGGGGAGTGAGTTCACCCCTCCACTTT
cdr3_aa: CASSLIDRGVSSPLHF
cdr3_length: 16
d_call: TRBD1
clone_size: once
j_call: TRBJ1-6
v_call: TRBV5-1

cdr3_nt: TGTGCCAGCACCGGAGGTGCTACAATACCAAAAGAGCAGTTCTTC
cdr3_aa: CASTGGATIPKEQFF
cdr3_length: 15
d_call: NA
clone_size: NA
j_call: TRBJ2-1
v_call: TRBV6-5

cdr3_nt: TGTGCCAGCAGCTTAGGTCTCCCACCTAGGAACACTGAAGCTTTCTTT
cdr3_aa: CASSLGLPPRNTEAFF
cdr3_length: 16
d_call: NA
clone_size: once
j_call: TRBJ1-1
v_call: TRBV7-9

cdr3_nt: TGTGCCAGCAGCTTAGCAGGGGGTCGCAATGAGCAGTTCTTC
cdr3_aa: CASSLAGGRNEQFF
cdr3_length: 14
d_call: NA
clone_size: NA
j_call: TRBJ2-1
v_call: TRBV7-8

cdr3_nt: TGTGCCAGTAGCTACTACCGGGACAGGGCAGGGAATGAGCAGTTCTTC
cdr3_aa: CASSYYRDRAGNEQFF
cdr3_length: 16
d_call: TRBD1
clone_size: NA
j_call: TRBJ2-1
v_call: TRBV19

cdr3_nt: TGTGCCATCAGTGAATTCGGTACTGAAGCTTTCTTT
cdr3_aa: CAISEFGTEAFF
cdr3_length: 12
d_call: NA
clone_size: few
j_call: TRBJ1-1
v_call: TRBV10-3

cdr3_nt: TGTGCCAGCAGTGAAGAGCCCTGGGACAGGGGCTACGAGCAGTACTTC
cdr3_aa: CASSEEPWDRGYEQYF
cdr3_length: 16
d_call: TRBD1
clone_size: NA
j_call: TRBJ2-7
v_call: TRBV2

cdr3_nt: TGTGCCAGCTCACCCGGGACAGGGAACACTGAAGCTTTCTTT
cdr3_aa: CASSPGTGNTEAFF
cdr3_length: 14
d_call: TRBD1
clone_size: NA
j_call: TRBJ1-1
v_call: TRBV18

cdr3_nt: TGTGCCAGCAGTGATCAATCACCCCTCCACTTT
cdr3_aa: CASSDQSPLHF
cdr3_length: 11
d_call: NA
clone_size: NA
j_call: TRBJ1-6
v_call: TRBV6-1

cdr3_nt: TGTGCCAGCAGTCAAGCCGGGACAGGGGGTTTGTATGAGCAGTTCTTC
cdr3_aa: CASSQAGTGGLYEQFF
cdr3_length: 16
d_call: TRBD1
clone_size: NA
j_call: TRBJ2-1
v_call: TRBV11-2

cdr3_nt: TGTGCCAGCACCCCCGGGACAGGGCAAGGCACTGAAGCTTTCTTT
cdr3_aa: CASTPGTGQGTEAFF
cdr3_length: 15
d_call: TRBD1
clone_size: NA
j_call: TRBJ1-1
v_call: TRBV2

cdr3_nt: TGTGCCAGCAGCCAGACCCGGCGGGCTTCACCCCTCCACTTT
cdr3_aa: CASSQTRRASPLHF
cdr3_length: 14
d_call: NA
clone_size: NA
j_call: TRBJ1-6
v_call: TRBV13

cdr3_nt: TGTGCCAGCACTACAGGGTTGGGCAATCAGCCCCAGCATTTT
cdr3_aa: CASTTGLGNQPQHF
cdr3_length: 14
d_call: NA
clone_size: NA
j_call: TRBJ1-5
v_call: TRBV6-1

cdr3_nt: TGTGCCAGCAGCTTGGGGGTGGGAGGAGGCAATCAGCCCCAGCATTTT
cdr3_aa: CASSLGVGGGNQPQHF
cdr3_length: 16
d_call: NA
clone_size: NA
j_call: TRBJ1-5
v_call: TRBV5-5

cdr3_nt: TGTGCCAGCAGCCCCTCCCCCGGGACTGGGGGCACCGGGGAGCTGTTTTTT
cdr3_aa: CASSPSPGTGGTGELFF
cdr3_length: 17
d_call: NA
clone_size: NA
j_call: TRBJ2-2
v_call: TRBV7-9

cdr3_nt: TGTGCCAGCAGTCTAAGACAGGGTCCCACCGGGGAGCTGTTTTTT
cdr3_aa: CASSLRQGPTGELFF
cdr3_length: 15
d_call: TRBD1
clone_size: NA
j_call: TRBJ2-2
v_call: TRBV6-6